These 22 T cell receptor beta chains were all obtained from the same sample, sequenced in a study of blood T cell repertoires in COVID-19. Generated by immunoSEQ multiplex PCR, the TCRdb table keeps only in-frame clones and is missing some. The sample holds a few hundred thousand clones; 80% to 90% are singletons and the top ten take around 2.2%. Material for sequencing was peripheral blood. The receptors here all came from a man aged 30-40 years who had recovered from COVID-19.

This sequence joins TRBV10-3 and TRBJ2-3, with 12 nucleotides matching TRBD2. The CDR3 is 15 amino acids. V dropped 5 bases and J dropped 2; count of bases not matched to a gene: 2. Germline V CDR1 and CDR2: ENHRY, SYGVKD. In DNA, the CDR3 is TGTGCCATCAGTCTAGCGGGGGGGCCCACAGATACGCAGTATTTT. Translating gives CAISLAGGPTDTQYF.

For the CDR3, the DNA is TGTGCCAGCAGCCCCCCGAGGTACATTCAGTACTTC. Its protein is CASSPPRYIQYF. J is TRBJ2-4 and V is TRBV11-2; D unresolved. V lost 5 bases and J 8 bases, leaving 10 bases between the germline ends. CDR1 is SGHAT, CDR2 FQNNGV, per germline. The CDR3 runs to 12 residues.

As concerns this clone: Distinct nucleotide sequences in the sample also encode this CDR3. V and J are TRBV7-6 and TRBJ2-2, with 7 bases aligning to TRBD1. Per germline, CDR1 SGHVS and CDR2 FNYEAQ. Trimming removed 5 bases from V and 0 bases from J; junction bases left unmatched: 3. The CDR3 is 15 amino acids. CDR3 DNA: TGTGCCAGCAGCCTACAGGGGACGAACACCGGGGAGCTGTTTTTT. Protein sequence: CASSLQGTNTGELFF. The full variable domain, rest sourced from reference TRBV7-6 and TRBJ2-2, is GAGVSQSPRYKVTKRGQDVALRCDPISGHVSLYWYRQALGQGPEFLTYFNYEAQQDKSGLPNDRFSAERPEGSISTLTIQRTEQRDSAMYRCASSLQGTNTGELFFGEGSRLTVL.

CDR3 loop: CASSLLSVQGAYEQYF. The CDR3 coding sequence is TGTGCCAGCAGTTTATTAAGTGTACAGGGAGCCTACGAGCAGTACTTC. This chain links TRBV27 with TRBJ2-7, with D perhaps matching TRBD1 (6 bases). Germline V gene data show CDR1 as MNHEY and CDR2 as SMNVEV (reference sequence). V lost 1 base, J lost 2 bases, and 15 bases lay in between. The length of the CDR3 is 16 residues.

The chain employs TRBV6-5 and TRBJ1-2; possible D gene TRBD1, 5 bases. Germline values: CDR1 MNHEY, CDR2 SVGAGI. Trimming pared 11 bases from V and 7 bases from J, leaving 23 bases between. The CDR3 covers 14 residues. The CDR3 coding sequence is TGTGCCGCCAGCGGGGCGAAGGTCAAGACTGGCTACACCTTC. As protein: CAASGAKVKTGYTF.

The rearrangement uses TRBV19 and TRBJ2-3; D perhaps matches TRBD2 (5 bases). The V and J ends lost 3 bases and 9 bases respectively, with 10 bases between them. CDR3 size: 12 residues. Germline V gives CDR1 LNHDA, CDR2 SQIVND (reference sequence). Here the CDR3 DNA reads TGTGCCAGTAGTATCGGGGAAGACACGCAGTATTTT. Amino acid sequence: CASSIGEDTQYF. Using reference TRBV19 and TRBJ2-3 for the parts outside the CDR3, the full variable domain is DGGITQSPKYLFRKEGQNVTLSCEQNLNHDAMYWYRQDPGQGLRLIYYSQIVNDFQKGDIAEGYSVSREKKESFPLTVTSAQKNPTAFYLCASSIGEDTQYFGPGTRLTVL.

V gene TRBV11-2 combines with J gene TRBJ2-4; D remains unclear. Deletions cut 0 bases from V and 0 bases from J, with 12 bases between. Per germline, CDR1 SGHAT and CDR2 FQNNGV. The CDR3 has 17 residues. Written as DNA, the CDR3 is TGTGCCAGCAGCTTAGATAGGCAGGCCCTAGCCAAAAACATTCAGTACTTC. It specifies CASSLDRQALAKNIQYF.

The chain combines TRBV5-1 with TRBJ2-5; 9 nucleotides line up with TRBD2. V shed 3 bases, J shed 5 bases, and the junction held 5 bases outside the gene matches. Germline loops: CDR1 SGHRS, CDR2 YFSETQ. There are 14 residues in the CDR3. The CDR3 protein is CASSSSAGGETQYF. CDR3 nucleotides: TGCGCCAGCAGCTCCTCGGCGGGGGGGGAGACCCAGTACTTC.

This chain joins TRBV9 and TRBJ1-6; weak D call: TRBD1 (5 bases). Germline CDR1 and CDR2: SGDLS and YYNGEE. The CDR3 covers 18 residues. The germline V and J ends were trimmed by 0 bases and 0 bases, with 13 bases remaining between them. In nucleotides, the CDR3 is TGTGCCAGCAGCGTAGCAGGGTGGGTGGACTCCTATAATTCACCCCTCCACTTT. Its protein is CASSVAGWVDSYNSPLHF.

The V call is TRBV27, the J call TRBJ1-6, with unresolved D. The V end lost 0 bases, the J end lost 6 bases, and 15 bases lay between the germline ends. The germline gives CDR1 MNHEY, CDR2 SMNVEV (reference sequence). The CDR3 runs 17 residues. This CDR3 is CASSLSSRQAFNSPLHF. The DNA for the CDR3 is TGTGCCAGCAGTTTATCTTCCAGGCAGGCGTTTAATTCACCCCTCCACTTT.

V and J are TRBV27 and TRBJ1-1; TRBD1 is a possible D gene (6 bases). The CDR3 extends over 16 amino acids. In germline, CDR1 is MNHEY, CDR2 SMNVEV (reference sequence). Trimming removed 6 bases from V and 1 base from J, with 18 bases in between. The CDR3 spells CASSPGLRGANTEAFF. The CDR3 DNA reads TGTGCCAGCAGCCCGGGACTCCGGGGGGCGAACACTGAAGCTTTCTTT.

This chain uses TRBV10-3 with TRBJ1-2; TRBD1 agrees at 7 bases. The CDR3 spans 13 residues. The V gene end was trimmed by 7 bases and the J gene end by 8 bases; junction bases not matched to a gene: 10. Germline-derived CDR1 and CDR2 are ENHRY and SYGVKD. Written as DNA, the CDR3 is TGTGCCATCAATTGGGACAGTTCGGAGGGCTACACCTTC. It translates to CAINWDSSEGYTF.

The CDR3 protein is CASSQDPGVSGNTIYF. The CDR3 DNA sequence: TGTGCCAGCAGCCAAGATCCCGGGGTCTCTGGAAACACCATATATTTT. This chain joins TRBV4-2 and TRBJ1-3; D gene unclear. Germline CDR1 LGHNA, CDR2 YNFKEQ. The length of the CDR3 is 16 residues. Trimming removed 0 bases at V and 0 bases at J, with 9 bases between.

The sample holds a few counts of this clone. The chain links TRBV6-2 or TRBV6-3 to TRBJ1-1, with TRBD1 matching over 7 bases. The CDR3 extends over 11 amino acids. Germline V gives CDR1 MNHEY, CDR2 SVGEGT. J was trimmed by 10 bases and V by 2 bases; bases with no gene match: 1. CDR3 sequence (DNA): TGTGCCAGCAGTTACGCAGGGGGAGCTTTCTTT. Translating it yields CASSYAGGAFF.

The chain employs TRBV3-1 (or the pseudogene TRBV3-2) and TRBJ2-1; no reliable D call. Germline V gene data show CDR1 as LGHDT and CDR2 as YNNKEL (reference sequence). The CDR3 consists of 13 residues. Trimming pared 0 bases from V and 4 bases from J, leaving 4 bases between. The CDR3 DNA reads TGTGCCAGCAGCCAAGACGGTTACAATGAGCAGTTCTTC. Protein product: CASSQDGYNEQFF.

V and J are TRBV27 and TRBJ2-5; 11 bases map to TRBD1. From germline, CDR1 is MNHEY and CDR2 SMNVEV (reference sequence). The CDR3 is 15 residues long. V was clipped by 2 bases and J by 2 bases; unmatched bases: 1. The CDR3, as DNA: TGTGCCAGCAGTTTAGGACAGGGGGCGCAAGAGACCCAGTACTTC. Its protein product is CASSLGQGAQETQYF.

V and J are TRBV4-2 and TRBJ2-3; the match to TRBD2 covers 7 bases. The CDR3 is 17 amino acids. The germline V gene has CDR1 LGHNA and CDR2 YNFKEQ. J was trimmed by 6 bases and V by 4 bases; bases with no gene match: 16. CDR3 residues: CASSLEPSGVGDDTQYF. As DNA, the CDR3 is TGTGCCAGCAGCCTTGAGCCGAGCGGGGTAGGTGATGATACGCAGTATTTT.

The gene calls are TRBV13 and TRBJ2-7, with D perhaps TRBD1 (6 bases). CDR1 PRHDT and CDR2 FYEKMQ come from the germline V gene (reference sequence). V was shortened by 1 base and J by 4 bases, with 14 bases between the two germline ends. This CDR3 has 15 amino acids. CDR3 region: CASSLVSGGGYEQYF. The CDR3 DNA reads as TGTGCCAGCAGCTTAGTCTCTGGGGGCGGTTACGAGCAGTACTTC.

The J gene is TRBJ2-7, the V gene TRBV5-1; D is possibly TRBD2 (5 bases). With 0 bases removed from V and 1 base from J, the gap between germline ends came to 8 bases. The CDR3 contains 14 residues. CDR1 and CDR2 (germline): SGHRS, YFSETQ. The CDR3 sequence is CASSLADWSYEQYF. CDR3 nucleotides: TGCGCCAGCAGCTTGGCGGACTGGTCCTACGAGCAGTACTTC.

The chain couples TRBV19 to TRBJ1-6; D gene uncertain. V lost 4 bases and J 14 bases, leaving 12 bases between the germline ends. This CDR3 is 12 amino acids long. CDR1 is LNHDA, CDR2 SQIVND, per germline (reference sequence). The CDR3 DNA is TGTGCCAGTAGTACATCAATGGGCACCCTCCACTTT. Translating it yields CASSTSMGTLHF.

In this sample, this clone turned up once. The CDR3, as DNA: TGTGCCAGCAGTGTGGGACAGACAGAAGCTTTCTTT. This translates into CASSVGQTEAFF. The rearrangement links TRBV2 to TRBJ1-1; 7 positions agree with TRBD1. Unmatched junction bases numbered 4, after V lost 4 bases and J lost 8 bases. The CDR3 has 12 amino acids. CDR1 and CDR2 from the germline V gene are SNHLY and FYNNEI. Full variable domain (remainder filled in from reference TRBV2 and TRBJ1-1): EPEVTQTPSHQVTQMGQEVILRCVPISNHLYFYWYRQILGQKVEFLVSFYNNEISEKSEIFDDQFSVERPDGSNFTLKIRSTKLEDSAMYFCASSVGQTEAFFGQGTRLTVV.

The chain couples TRBV3-1 (or the pseudogene TRBV3-2) to TRBJ1-2; 8 bases fit TRBD1. The CDR3 extends over 16 amino acids. V lost 4 bases and J lost 3; bases outside the gene matches: 10. Germline CDR1 is LGHDT and CDR2 is YNNKEL (reference sequence). CDR3 in DNA: TGTGCCAGCAGCCTCGACCCATACAGGGGGGACTATGGCTACACCTTC. Translated, it gives CASSLDPYRGDYGYTF.